This T cell receptor beta chain originates from a study of blood T cell repertoires in COVID-19. This clone was counted only a few times. Trimming pared 6 bases from V and 0 bases from J, leaving 12 bases between. This CDR3 has 15 residues. Germline V gene data show CDR1 as WNHNN and CDR2 as SYGVQD (reference sequence). In the study's own analysis: Scientists estimated how many nucleated cells there were by amplifying reference gene primers. Profiling relied on immunoSEQ multiplex PCR, and the TCRdb table lists in-frame clones only, not all of them. V, J and clone size are those of that table, while D and trimming were read from the DNA. There are 200,000 to 250,000 clones in the sample; 75% to 85% occur only once, and around 7% lies in the top ten.

Sequenced material: peripheral blood. The chain recombines TRBV10-1 with TRBJ2-4; TRBD1 is a possible D gene (6 bases). The clonotype was recovered from a woman aged 45-65 years with acute or convalescent COVID-19. The CDR3 reads CASRYRELAKNIQYF. In DNA form, the CDR3 reads TGCGCCAGCAGATACAGGGAGCTAGCCAAAAACATTCAGTACTTC.